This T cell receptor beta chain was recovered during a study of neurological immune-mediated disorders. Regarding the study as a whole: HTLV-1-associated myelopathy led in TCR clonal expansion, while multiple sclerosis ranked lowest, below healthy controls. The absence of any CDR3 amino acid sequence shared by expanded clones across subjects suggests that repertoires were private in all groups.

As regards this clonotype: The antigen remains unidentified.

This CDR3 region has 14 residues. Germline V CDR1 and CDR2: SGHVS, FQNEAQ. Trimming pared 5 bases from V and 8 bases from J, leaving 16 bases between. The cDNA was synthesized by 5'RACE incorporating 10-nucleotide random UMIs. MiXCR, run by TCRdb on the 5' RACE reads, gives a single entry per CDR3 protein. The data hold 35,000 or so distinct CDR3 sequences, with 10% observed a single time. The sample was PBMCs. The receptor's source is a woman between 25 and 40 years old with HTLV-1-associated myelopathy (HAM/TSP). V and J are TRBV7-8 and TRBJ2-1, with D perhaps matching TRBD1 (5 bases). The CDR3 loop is CASSPFEWGDEQFF. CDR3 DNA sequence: TGTGCCAGCAGCCCGTTCGAGTGGGGCGATGAGCAGTTCTTC.